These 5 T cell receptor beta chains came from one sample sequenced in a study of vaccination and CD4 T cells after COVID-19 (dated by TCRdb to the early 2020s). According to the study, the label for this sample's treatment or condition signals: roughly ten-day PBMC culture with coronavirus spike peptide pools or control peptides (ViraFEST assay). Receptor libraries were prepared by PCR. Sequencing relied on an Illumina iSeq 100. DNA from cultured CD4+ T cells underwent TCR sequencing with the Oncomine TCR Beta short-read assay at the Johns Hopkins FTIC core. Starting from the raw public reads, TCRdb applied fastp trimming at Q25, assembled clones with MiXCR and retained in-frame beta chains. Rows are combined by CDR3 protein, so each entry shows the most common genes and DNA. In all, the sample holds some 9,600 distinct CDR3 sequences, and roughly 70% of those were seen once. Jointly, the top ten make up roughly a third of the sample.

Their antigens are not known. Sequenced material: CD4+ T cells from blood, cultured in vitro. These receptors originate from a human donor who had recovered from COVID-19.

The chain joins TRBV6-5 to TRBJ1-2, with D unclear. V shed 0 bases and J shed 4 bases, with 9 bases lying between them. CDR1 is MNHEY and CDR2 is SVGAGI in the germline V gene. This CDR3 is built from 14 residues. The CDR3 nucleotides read TGTGCCAGCAGTTACTCGTGGGGTACCTATGGCTACACCTTC. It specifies CASSYSWGTYGYTF.

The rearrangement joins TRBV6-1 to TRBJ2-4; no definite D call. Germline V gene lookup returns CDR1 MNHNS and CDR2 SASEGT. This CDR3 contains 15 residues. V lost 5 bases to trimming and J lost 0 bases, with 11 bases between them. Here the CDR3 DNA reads TGTGCCAGCAGTACTAAGACCTCAGCCAAAAACATTCAGTACTTC. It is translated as CASSTKTSAKNIQYF.

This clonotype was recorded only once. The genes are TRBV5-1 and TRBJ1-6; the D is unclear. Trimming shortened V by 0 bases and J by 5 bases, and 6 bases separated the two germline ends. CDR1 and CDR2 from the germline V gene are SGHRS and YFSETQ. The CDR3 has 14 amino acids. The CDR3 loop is CASSLAANNSPLHF. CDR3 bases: TGCGCCAGCAGCTTGGCAGCGAATAATTCACCCCTCCACTTT.

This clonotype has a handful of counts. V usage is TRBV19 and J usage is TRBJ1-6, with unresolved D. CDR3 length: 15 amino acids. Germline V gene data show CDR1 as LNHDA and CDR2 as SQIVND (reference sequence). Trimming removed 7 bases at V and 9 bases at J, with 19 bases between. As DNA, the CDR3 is TGTGCCAGTACCACAGTTCGGGCGAGCGGTTCACCCCTCCACTTT. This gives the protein CASTTVRASGSPLHF.

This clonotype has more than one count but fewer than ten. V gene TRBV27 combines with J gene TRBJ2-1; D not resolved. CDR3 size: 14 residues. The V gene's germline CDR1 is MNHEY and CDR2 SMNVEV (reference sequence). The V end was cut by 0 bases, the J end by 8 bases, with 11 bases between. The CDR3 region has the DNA TGTGCCAGCAGTTTATCGTCAGTGTTCGATGAGCAGTTCTTC. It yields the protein CASSLSSVFDEQFF.